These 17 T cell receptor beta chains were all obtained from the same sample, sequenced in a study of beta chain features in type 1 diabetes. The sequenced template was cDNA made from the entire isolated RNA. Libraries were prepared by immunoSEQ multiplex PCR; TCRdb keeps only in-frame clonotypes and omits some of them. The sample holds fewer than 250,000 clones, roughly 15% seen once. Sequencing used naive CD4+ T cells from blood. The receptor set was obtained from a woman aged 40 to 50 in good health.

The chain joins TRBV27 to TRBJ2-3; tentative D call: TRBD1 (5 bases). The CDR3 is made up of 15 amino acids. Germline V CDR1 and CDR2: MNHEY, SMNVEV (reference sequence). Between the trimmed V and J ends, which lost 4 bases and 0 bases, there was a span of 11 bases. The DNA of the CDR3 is TGTGCCAGCAGTTGGGGCCGTCCGAGCACAGATACGCAGTATTTT. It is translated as CASSWGRPSTDTQYF.

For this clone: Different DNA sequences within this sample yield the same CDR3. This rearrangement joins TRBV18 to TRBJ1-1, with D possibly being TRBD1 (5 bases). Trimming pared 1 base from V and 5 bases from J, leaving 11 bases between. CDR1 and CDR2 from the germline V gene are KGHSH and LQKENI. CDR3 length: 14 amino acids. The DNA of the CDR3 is TGTGCCAGCTCACCACGGGGCGGTGGTACTGAAGCTTTCTTT. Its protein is CASSPRGGGTEAFF. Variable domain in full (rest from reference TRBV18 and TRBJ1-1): NAGVMQNPRHLVRRRGQEARLRCSPMKGHSHVYWYRQLPEEGLKFMVYLQKENIIDESGMPKERFSAEFPKEGPSILRIQQVVRGDSAAYFCASSPRGGGTEAFFGQGTRLTVV.

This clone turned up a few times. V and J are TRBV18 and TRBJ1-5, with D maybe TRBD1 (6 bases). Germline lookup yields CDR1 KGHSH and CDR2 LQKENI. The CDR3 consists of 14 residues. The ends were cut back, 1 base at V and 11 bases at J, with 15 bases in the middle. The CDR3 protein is CASSPRRTADAQHF. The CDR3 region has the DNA TGTGCCAGCTCACCACGAAGGACAGCGGACGCCCAGCATTTT. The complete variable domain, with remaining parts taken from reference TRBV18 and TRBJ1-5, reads NAGVMQNPRHLVRRRGQEARLRCSPMKGHSHVYWYRQLPEEGLKFMVYLQKENIIDESGMPKERFSAEFPKEGPSILRIQQVVRGDSAAYFCASSPRRTADAQHFGDGTRLSIL.

The chain's CDR3 is CSVGRLAGASETQYF. The CDR3 DNA follows: TGCAGCGTTGGCCGACTAGCGGGGGCCTCGGAGACCCAGTACTTC. This chain joins TRBV29-1 and TRBJ2-5; TRBD2 aligns across 12 bases. The CDR3 runs 15 residues. The V and J ends lost 4 bases and 5 bases, in that order; junction bases with no gene match: 8. In germline, CDR1 is SQVTM, CDR2 ANQGSEA.

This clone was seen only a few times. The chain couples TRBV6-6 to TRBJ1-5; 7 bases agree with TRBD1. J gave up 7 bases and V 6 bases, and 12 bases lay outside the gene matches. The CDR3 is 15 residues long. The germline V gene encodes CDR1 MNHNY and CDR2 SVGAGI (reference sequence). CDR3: CASRFLDRVGQPQHF. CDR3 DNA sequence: TGTGCCAGCAGATTTCTAGACAGGGTGGGACAGCCCCAGCATTTT.

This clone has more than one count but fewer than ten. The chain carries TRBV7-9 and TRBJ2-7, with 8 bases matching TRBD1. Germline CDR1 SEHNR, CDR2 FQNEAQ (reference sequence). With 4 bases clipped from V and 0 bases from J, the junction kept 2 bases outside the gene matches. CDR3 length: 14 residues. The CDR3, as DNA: TGTGCCAGCAGCTATACAGGGGGCTCCTACGAGCAGTACTTC. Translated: CASSYTGGSYEQYF.

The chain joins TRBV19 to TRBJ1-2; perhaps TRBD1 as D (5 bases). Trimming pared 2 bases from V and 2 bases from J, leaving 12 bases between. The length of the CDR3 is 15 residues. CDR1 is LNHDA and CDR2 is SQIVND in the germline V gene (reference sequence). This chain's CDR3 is CASSIPSQGNYGYTF. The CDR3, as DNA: TGTGCCAGTAGTATACCCTCCCAGGGAAACTATGGCTACACCTTC.

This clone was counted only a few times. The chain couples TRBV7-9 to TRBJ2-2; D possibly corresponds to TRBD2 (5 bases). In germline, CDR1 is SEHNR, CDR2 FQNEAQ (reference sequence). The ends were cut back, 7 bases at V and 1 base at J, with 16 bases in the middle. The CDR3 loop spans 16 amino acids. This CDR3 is CASNPRLRENTGELFF. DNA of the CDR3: TGTGCCAGCAATCCCCGGCTACGGGAGAACACCGGGGAGCTGTTTTTT.

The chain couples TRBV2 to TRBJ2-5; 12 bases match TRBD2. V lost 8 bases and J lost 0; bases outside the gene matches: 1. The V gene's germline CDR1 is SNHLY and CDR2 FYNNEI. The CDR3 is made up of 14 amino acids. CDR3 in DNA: TGTGCCAGCCCTAGCGGGGGGGACCAAGAGACCCAGTACTTC. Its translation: CASPSGGDQETQYF.

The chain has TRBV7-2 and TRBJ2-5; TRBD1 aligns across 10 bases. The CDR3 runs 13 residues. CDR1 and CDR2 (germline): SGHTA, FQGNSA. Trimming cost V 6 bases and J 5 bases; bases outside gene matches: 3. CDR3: CASSQGQGETQYF. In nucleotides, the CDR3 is TGTGCCAGCAGTCAGGGACAGGGGGAGACCCAGTACTTC.

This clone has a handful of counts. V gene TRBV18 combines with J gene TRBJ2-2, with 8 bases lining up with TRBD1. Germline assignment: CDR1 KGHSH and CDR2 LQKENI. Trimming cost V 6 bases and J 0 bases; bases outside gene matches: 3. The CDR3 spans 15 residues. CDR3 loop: CASSGTGANTGELFF. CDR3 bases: TGTGCCAGCTCCGGGACAGGCGCGAACACCGGGGAGCTGTTTTTT.

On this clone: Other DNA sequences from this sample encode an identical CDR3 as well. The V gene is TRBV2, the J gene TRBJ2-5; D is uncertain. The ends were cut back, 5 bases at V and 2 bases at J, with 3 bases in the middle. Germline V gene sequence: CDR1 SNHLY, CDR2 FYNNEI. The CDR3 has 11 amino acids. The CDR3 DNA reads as TGTGCCAGCAGTCCGCAAGAGACCCAGTACTTC. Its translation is CASSPQETQYF.

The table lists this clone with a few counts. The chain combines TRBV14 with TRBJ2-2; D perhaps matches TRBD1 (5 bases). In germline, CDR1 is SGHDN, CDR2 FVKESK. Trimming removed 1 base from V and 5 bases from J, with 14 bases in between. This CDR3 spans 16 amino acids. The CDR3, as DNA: TGTGCCAGCAGCCAAGTCGCCGGACATTGGACCGGGGAGCTGTTTTTT. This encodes CASSQVAGHWTGELFF.

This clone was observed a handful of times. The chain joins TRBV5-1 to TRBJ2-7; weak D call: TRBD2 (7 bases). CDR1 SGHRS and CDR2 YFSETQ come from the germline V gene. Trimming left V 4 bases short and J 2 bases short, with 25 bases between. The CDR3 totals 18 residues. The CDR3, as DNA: TGCGCCAGCAGCCCTAACCTGCCAGGGGCTAGCGGCGCCTACGAGCAGTACTTC. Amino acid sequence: CASSPNLPGASGAYEQYF.

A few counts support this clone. CDR3 nucleotides: TGTGCCAGCAGCTTATGGGGACTAGGGAACTATGGCTACACCTTC. Translated, it gives CASSLWGLGNYGYTF. V is TRBV11-2 and J is TRBJ1-2, with D possibly matching TRBD1 (5 bases). Trimming removed 2 bases from V and 2 bases from J, with 12 bases in between. There are 15 residues in the CDR3. The germline CDR1 and CDR2 sequences are SGHAT and FQNNGV. The whole variable domain, filled in from reference TRBV11-2 and TRBJ1-2, reads EAGVAQSPRYKIIEKRQSVAFWCNPISGHATLYWYQQILGQGPKLLIQFQNNGVVDDSQLPKDRFSAERLKGVDSTLKIQPAKLEDSAVYLCASSLWGLGNYGYTFGSGTRLTVV.

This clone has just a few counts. The CDR3, as DNA: TGTGCCAGCAGCTTGCCGGGTTTGGAGACCCAGTACTTC. It translates to CASSLPGLETQYF. This chain links TRBV5-8 with TRBJ2-5; D remains ambiguous. The CDR3 contains 13 residues. The V gene's germline CDR1 is SGHTS and CDR2 YDEGEE. V lost 1 base and J lost 5, with 9 bases in between.

The CDR3 DNA sequence: TGTGCCAGTAGTCCGGGACAGGGCTGGCAGCCCCAGCATTTT. It codes for CASSPGQGWQPQHF. The genes are TRBV19 and TRBJ1-5; 9 bases agree with TRBD1. The CDR3 totals 14 residues. Looked up from germline, CDR1 is LNHDA and CDR2 is SQIVND (reference sequence). J gave up 7 bases and V 5 bases, and 6 bases lay outside the gene matches.